This TCR beta chain was obtained from a study of OX40 agonist ivuxolimab in advanced cancers. Looking at the study overall: From roughly 20 to 90 years was the age range, with a mean of about 56 years, and 70% to 85% were male. Study-wide points: There were also nonresponders showing low normalized T-cell clonal expansion. CD8+ T cells (on average) carried more expanded clones than CD4+ T cells.

Produced via immunoSEQ multiplex PCR; TCRdb's table is partial and in-frame only. The data show roughly 72,000 clones, approximately 94% seen once. Samples of blood were obtained at baseline, on cycle 4 day 1, and on cycle 7 day 1. This CDR3 has 14 residues. The V end was cut by 4 bases, the J end by 2 bases, with 12 bases between. CDR1 and CDR2 (germline): SGHRS, YFSETQ. Of note for this clone: As yet, its antigen is unknown.

Sequencing used CD4+ or CD8+ T cells sorted from blood, obtained in a trial of the OX40 agonist ivuxolimab. V is TRBV5-1 and J is TRBJ2-5; D possibly matches TRBD1 or TRBD2 (5 bases each). The sequence was obtained from an adult with an advanced solid tumor such as melanoma, head and neck, liver or kidney cancer. The CDR3 region is CASSVLGDQETQYF. The CDR3 DNA reads TGCGCCAGCAGCGTACTAGGGGATCAAGAGACCCAGTACTTC. The whole variable domain, filled in from reference TRBV5-1 and TRBJ2-5, reads KAGVTQTPRYLIKTRGQQVTLSCSPISGHRSVSWYQQTPGQGLQFLFEYFSETQRNKGNFPGRFSGRQFSNSRSEMNVSTLELGDSALYLCASSVLGDQETQYFGPGTRLLVL.